This T cell receptor (beta chain) derives from a study of cytomegalovirus exposure and HLA in healthy donors. Vbeta (60) and Jbeta (13) primers were used in the PCR. TCRdb's copy holds only in-frame clones and misses some; the assay was immunoSEQ multiplex PCR. The sample yields 90,000 to 150,000 clones, about three fifths seen once. The CDR3 totals 15 residues. V shed 6 bases and J 8 bases; nucleotides not matched to a gene: 15. Germline V gene lookup returns CDR1 SNHLY and CDR2 FYNNEI. The chain combines TRBV2 with TRBJ1-2; TRBD1 matches 7 bases. This TCR came from a man between 35 and 55 years old in good health and CMV-seropositive. The sample taken for sequencing was PBMCs. CDR3 loop: CASSYQPQGNYGYTF. CDR3 sequence (DNA): TGTGCCAGCAGCTACCAACCACAGGGGAATTACGGCTACACCTTC.